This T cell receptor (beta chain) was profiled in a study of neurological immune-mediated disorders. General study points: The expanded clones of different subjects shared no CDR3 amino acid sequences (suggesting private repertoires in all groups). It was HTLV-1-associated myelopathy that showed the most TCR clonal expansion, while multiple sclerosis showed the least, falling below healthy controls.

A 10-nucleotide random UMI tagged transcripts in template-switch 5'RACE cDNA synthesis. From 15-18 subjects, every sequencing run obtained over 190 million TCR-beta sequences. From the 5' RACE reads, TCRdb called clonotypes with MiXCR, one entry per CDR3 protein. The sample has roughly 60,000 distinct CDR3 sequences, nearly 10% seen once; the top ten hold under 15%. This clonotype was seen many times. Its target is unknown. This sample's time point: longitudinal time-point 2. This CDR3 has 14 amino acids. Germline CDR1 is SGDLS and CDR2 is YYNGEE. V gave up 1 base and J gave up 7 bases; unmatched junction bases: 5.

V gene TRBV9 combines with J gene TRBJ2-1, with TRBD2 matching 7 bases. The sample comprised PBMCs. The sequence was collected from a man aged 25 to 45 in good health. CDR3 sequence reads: CASSVLAERNEQFF. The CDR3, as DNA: TGTGCCAGCAGCGTACTAGCGGAGAGGAATGAGCAGTTCTTC.